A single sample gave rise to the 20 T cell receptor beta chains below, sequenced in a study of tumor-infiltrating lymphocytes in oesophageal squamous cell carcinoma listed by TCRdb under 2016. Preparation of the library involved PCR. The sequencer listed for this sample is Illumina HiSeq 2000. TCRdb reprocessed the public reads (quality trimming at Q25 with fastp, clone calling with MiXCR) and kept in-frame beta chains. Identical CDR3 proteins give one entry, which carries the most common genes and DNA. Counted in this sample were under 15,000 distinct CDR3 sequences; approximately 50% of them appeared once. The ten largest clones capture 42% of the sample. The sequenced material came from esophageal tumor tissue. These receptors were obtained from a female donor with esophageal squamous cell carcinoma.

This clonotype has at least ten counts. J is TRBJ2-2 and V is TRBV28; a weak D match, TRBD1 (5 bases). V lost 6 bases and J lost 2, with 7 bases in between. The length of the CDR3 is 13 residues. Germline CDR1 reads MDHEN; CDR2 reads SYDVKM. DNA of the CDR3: TGTGCCAGCAGGTGGGGCAACACCGGGGAGCTGTTTTTT. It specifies CASRWGNTGELFF.

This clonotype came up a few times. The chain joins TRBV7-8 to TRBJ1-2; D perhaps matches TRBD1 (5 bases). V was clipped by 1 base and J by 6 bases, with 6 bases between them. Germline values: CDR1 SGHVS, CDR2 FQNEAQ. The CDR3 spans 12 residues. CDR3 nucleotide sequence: TGTGCCAGCAGCTTAGTGGGGGATGGCTACACCTTC. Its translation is CASSLVGDGYTF.

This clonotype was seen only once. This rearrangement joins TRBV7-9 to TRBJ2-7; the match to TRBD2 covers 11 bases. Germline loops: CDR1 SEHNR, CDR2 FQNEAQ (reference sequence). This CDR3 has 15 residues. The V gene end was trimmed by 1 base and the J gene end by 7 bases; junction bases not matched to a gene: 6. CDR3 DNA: TGTGCCAGCAGCTTAGAACTAGCGGGAGCGGGGGAGCAGTACTTC. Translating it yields CASSLELAGAGEQYF.

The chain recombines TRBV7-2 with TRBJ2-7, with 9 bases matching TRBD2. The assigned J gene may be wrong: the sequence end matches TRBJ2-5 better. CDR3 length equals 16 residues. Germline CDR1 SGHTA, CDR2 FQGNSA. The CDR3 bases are TGTGCCAGCAGCTTAGGTGGCGGGGGGGCGGGGGAGACCCAGTACTTC. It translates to CASSLGGGGAGETQYF.

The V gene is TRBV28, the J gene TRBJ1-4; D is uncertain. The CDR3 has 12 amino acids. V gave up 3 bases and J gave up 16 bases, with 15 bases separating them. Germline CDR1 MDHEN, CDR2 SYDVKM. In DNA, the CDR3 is TGTGCCAGCAGTTTCCCGACCTACGAGCAGTTTTTT. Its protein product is CASSFPTYEQFF.

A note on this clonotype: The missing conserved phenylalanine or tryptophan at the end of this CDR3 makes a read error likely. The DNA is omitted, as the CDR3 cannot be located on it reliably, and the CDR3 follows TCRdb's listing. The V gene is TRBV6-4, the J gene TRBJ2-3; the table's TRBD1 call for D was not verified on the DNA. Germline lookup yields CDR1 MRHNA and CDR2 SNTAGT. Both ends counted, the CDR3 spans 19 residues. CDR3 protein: CASSKFRQGAGAETQYFGP.

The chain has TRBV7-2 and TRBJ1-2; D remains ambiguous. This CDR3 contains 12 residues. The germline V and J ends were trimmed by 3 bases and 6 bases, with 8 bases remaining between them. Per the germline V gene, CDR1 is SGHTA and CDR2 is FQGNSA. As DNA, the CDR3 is TGTGCCAGCAGCTTCGGCCAGGATGGCTACACCTTC. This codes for CASSFGQDGYTF.

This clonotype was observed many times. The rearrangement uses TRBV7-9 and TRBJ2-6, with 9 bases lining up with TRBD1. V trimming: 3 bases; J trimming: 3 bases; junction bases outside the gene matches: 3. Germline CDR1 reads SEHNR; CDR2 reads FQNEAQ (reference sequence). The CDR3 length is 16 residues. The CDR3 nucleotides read TGTGCCAGCAGCTTTGGGGACAGGGATGGGGCCAACGTCCTGACTTTC. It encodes CASSFGDRDGANVLTF.

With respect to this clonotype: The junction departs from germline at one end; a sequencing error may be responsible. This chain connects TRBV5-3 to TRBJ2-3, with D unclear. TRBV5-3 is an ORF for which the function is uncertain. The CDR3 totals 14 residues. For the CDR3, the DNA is TGTGCCAGCAGCTTGGACGGTGGCACAGATACGCAGTATTTT. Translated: CASSLDGGTDTQYF.

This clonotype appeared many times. CDR3 in DNA: TGTGCCAGCAGCTTATTATCTGGCAATCAGCCCCAGCATTTT. It specifies CASSLLSGNQPQHF. This chain links TRBV7-2 with TRBJ1-5; D not resolved. This CDR3 region has 14 residues. Trimming left V 2 bases short and J 2 bases short, with 7 bases between. Per germline, CDR1 SGHTA and CDR2 FQGNSA.

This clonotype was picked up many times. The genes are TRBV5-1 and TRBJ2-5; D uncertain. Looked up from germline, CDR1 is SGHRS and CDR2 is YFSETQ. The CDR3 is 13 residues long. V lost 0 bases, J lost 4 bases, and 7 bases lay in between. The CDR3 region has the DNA TGCGCCAGCAGCTTGGACAGAAGAGAGACCCAGTACTTC. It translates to CASSLDRRETQYF.

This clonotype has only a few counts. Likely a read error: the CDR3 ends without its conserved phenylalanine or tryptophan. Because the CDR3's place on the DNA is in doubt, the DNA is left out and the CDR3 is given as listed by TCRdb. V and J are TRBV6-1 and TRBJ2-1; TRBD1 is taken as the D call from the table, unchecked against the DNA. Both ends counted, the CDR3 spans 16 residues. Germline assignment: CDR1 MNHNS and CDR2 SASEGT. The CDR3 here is CASRRQGFNYGYTFGS.

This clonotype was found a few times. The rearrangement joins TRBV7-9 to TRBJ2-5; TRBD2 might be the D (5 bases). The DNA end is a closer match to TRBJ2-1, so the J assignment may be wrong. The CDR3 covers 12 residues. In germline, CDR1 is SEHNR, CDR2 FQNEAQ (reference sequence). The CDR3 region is CASSSDYLGQFF. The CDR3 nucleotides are TGTGCCAGCAGCTCCGACTACCTCGGGCAGTTCTTC.

The CDR3 here is CASSYRGSYEQYF. DNA for the CDR3: TGTGCCAGCAGTTACAGGGGGAGCTACGAGCAGTACTTC. This chain uses TRBV6-6 with TRBJ1-2; TRBD1 is a possible D gene (6 bases). Near its end, the DNA agrees better with TRBJ2-7, so the J call may be wrong. CDR3 size: 13 residues. Per germline, CDR1 MNHNY and CDR2 SVGAGI (reference sequence).

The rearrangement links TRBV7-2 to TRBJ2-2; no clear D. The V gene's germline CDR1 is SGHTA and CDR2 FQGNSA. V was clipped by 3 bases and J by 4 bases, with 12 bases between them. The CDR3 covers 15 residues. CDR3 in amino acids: CASSFTPKGTGELFF. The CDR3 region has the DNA TGTGCCAGCAGCTTTACACCCAAGGGCACCGGGGAGCTGTTTTTT.

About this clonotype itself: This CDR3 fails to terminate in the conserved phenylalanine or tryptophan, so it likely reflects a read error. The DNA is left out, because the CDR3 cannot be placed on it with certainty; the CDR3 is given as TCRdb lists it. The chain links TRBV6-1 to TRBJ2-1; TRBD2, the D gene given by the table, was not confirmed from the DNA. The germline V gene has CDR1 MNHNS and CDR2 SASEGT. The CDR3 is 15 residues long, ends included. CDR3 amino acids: CASSYGRQNGYTFGS.

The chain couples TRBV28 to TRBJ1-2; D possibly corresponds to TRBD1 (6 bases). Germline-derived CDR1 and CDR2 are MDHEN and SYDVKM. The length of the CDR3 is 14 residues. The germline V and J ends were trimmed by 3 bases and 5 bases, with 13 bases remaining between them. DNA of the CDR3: TGTGCCAGCAGTTTGACAGGCGGGCCTTATGGCTACACCTTC. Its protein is CASSLTGGPYGYTF.

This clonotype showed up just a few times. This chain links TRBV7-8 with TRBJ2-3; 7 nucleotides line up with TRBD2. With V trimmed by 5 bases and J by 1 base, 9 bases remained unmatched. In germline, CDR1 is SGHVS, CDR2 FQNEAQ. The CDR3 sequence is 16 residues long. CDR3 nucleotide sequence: TGTGCCAGCAGCCAATCTTGGGGGGGGGGCACAGATACGCAGTATTTT. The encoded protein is CASSQSWGGGTDTQYF.

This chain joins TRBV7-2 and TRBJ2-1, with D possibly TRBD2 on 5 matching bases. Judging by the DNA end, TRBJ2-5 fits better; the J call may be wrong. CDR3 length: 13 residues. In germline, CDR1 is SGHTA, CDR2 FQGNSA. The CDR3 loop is CASSLNWEETQYF. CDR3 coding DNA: TGTGCCAGCAGCTTAAACTGGGAGGAGACCCAGTACTTC.

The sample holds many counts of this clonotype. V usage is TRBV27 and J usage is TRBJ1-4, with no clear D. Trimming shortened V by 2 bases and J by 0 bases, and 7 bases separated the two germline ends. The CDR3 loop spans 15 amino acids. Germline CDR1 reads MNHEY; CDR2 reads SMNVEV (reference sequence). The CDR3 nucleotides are TGTGCCAGCAGTTTAGGGGTTTCAACTAATGAAAAACTGTTTTTT. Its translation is CASSLGVSTNEKLFF.